This T cell receptor (beta chain) emerged from a study of blood T cell repertoires in COVID-19. In the study overall: T cells, B-cell-depleted T cells, or PBMCs supplied cDNA or gDNA.

J gave up 1 base and V 6 bases, and 8 bases lay outside the gene matches. The CDR3 length is 15 residues. Germline lookup yields CDR1 MNHEY and CDR2 SVGAGI. Produced via immunoSEQ multiplex PCR; TCRdb's table is partial and in-frame only. The table has hundreds of thousands of clones, about 89% seen once. The source of this sequence is a woman aged 55-70 years with acute or convalescent COVID-19. The gene calls are TRBV6-5 and TRBJ2-5; TRBD2 aligns across 7 bases. Sequencing was carried out using peripheral blood. CDR3 in amino acids: CASRGGNVAQETQYF. CDR3 DNA sequence: TGTGCCAGCAGGGGAGGGAATGTTGCCCAAGAGACCCAGTACTTC.